Reported below is one TCR beta chain. The specificity of this receptor is unknown. No quality values exist for individual bases; no much larger clone is one base distant. The source of the sample is a study of T cell repertoires in cytomegalovirus infection (dated by TCRdb to about 2019). Concerning the study at large: Alongside well-studied HLA-B-restricted epitopes, the peptide stimulations were aimed at recently identified HLA-C-restricted CMV epitopes, whose presentation resists viral immunomodulation. Donor HLA type was relevant to the analysis, because carriage of CMV infection together with the matching HLA type was indicated by public TCR beta signatures. Here is what the overall study found, with its caveats: Cumulative frequency of public TCR beta family members discriminated carriers of CMV infection plus the relevant HLA type in this cohort and an independent approximately 360-donor cohort. The ex vivo response was dominated by HLA-C-restricted CMV-specific TCR beta clonotypes, which also provided the single most frequent clonotype in two of eight donors.

The treatment or condition tag for this specimen amounts to: in vitro stimulation with specific CMV peptide epitopes to enrich CMV-specific T cells. Sequencing was performed on an Illumina HiSeq 1500. Through fastp at Q25 and MiXCR, TCRdb rebuilt clones from the public reads, retaining in-frame beta chains. CDR3 protein duplicates are merged, each entry listing the most common genes and DNA. Here the sample has 300,000 or so distinct CDR3 sequences; about 25% occur a single time. 10% to 15% of the sample is in the top ten clones. The cysteine opens and the phenylalanine closes a CDR3 of 10 amino acids. Only the CDR3 DNA is retained, 30 bases long and in frame from the first base. Per the germline V gene (reference sequence), SEHNR is the CDR1 and FQNEAQ is the CDR2. V loses 4 bases, J loses 10 bases, and the germline ends lie 5 bases apart.

The sequencing used cultured PBMCs, collected from culture after CMV antigen stimulation. This sequence was found in a human donor in good health (CMV status not recorded). Some clones in this sample may be carry-over from other donors' samples. In this chain, TRBV7-9 is recombined with TRBJ2-1; a tentative D call is TRBD1 (5 bases match). The CDR3 region has the sequence CASSWTEQFF. The sequenced DNA: TGTGCCAGCAGCTGGACAGAGCAGTTCTTC.